Listed below are T cell receptor beta chains from one sample, sequenced in a study of cytomegalovirus exposure and HLA in healthy donors. Only in-frame clones appear in the TCRdb table, and some are missing; sequencing was by immunoSEQ multiplex PCR. This sample has roughly 100,000 clones, with approximately 9% found just once. Sequenced material: PBMCs. These TCRs come from a man aged 50-60 years in good health and CMV-seropositive. Both conserved end residues are part of each CDR3. A D gene is named only where the DNA matches it firmly. Expanded clones are given a class, and other clones once, few, many or no size at all.

few	TRBD1	TRBV6-6	TRBJ1-4	TGTGCCAGCACCCAACAGGGGAAAATGGAACTGTTTTTT	CASTQQGKMELFF
many	.	TRBV6-5	TRBJ1-4	TGTGCCAGCACCTCGAGGGCAAGGAATGAAAAACTGTTTTTT	CASTSRARNEKLFF
.	.	TRBV30	TRBJ2-3	TGTGCCTGGAGCGAGATAGATACGCAGTATTTT	CAWSEIDTQYF
few	.	TRBV7-9	TRBJ1-1	TGTGCCAGCAGCTTAATGGGACTGGGTGCTTTCTTT	CASSLMGLGAFF
.	.	TRBV7-2	TRBJ1-6	TGTGCCAGCAGCTTAGATGGGGGCTCGCTTAATTCACCCCTCCACTTT	CASSLDGGSLNSPLHF
few	.	TRBV7-3	TRBJ1-1	TGTGCCAGCAGCTTAGAGGGTTCGGGTCGTCGTGAAGCTTTCTTT	CASSLEGSGRREAFF
few	TRBD2	TRBV13	TRBJ2-1	TGTGCCAGCAGCTTAGTAGGACTAGCGGGAGTTGAGCAGTTCTTC	CASSLVGLAGVEQFF
.	TRBD1	TRBV19	TRBJ1-1	TGTGCCAGTAGCATCCGACAGGGTACTGAAGCTTTCTTT	CASSIRQGTEAFF
few	.	TRBV4-3	TRBJ1-6	TGCGCCAGCAGCCAGCGAGCCGGAGGAGGTAATTCACCCCTCCACTTT	CASSQRAGGGNSPLHF
few	TRBD2	TRBV28	TRBJ2-7	TGTGCCAGCAGTTCAACAAGCGGGAGCCTCCCCTACGAGCAGTACTTC	CASSSTSGSLPYEQYF
.	TRBD2	TRBV5-1	TRBJ2-7	TGCGCCAGCAGCCGAACTAGCGCCGGCTCCTACGAGCAGTACTTC	CASSRTSAGSYEQYF
.	TRBD2	TRBV15	TRBJ2-1	TGTGCCACCAGCAGAGATAGGGGACTAGCGGGAGGATTAGGATCCTACAATGAGCAGTTCTTC	CATSRDRGLAGGLGSYNEQFF
few	TRBD1	TRBV2	TRBJ1-3	TGTGCCAGCAGTGAGGGGACAGGGTTTCACACCATATATTTT	CASSEGTGFHTIYF
few	TRBD1	TRBV2	TRBJ2-7	TGTGCCAGCAACCCCGGGACAGGGGCCGGGGAGCAGTACTTC	CASNPGTGAGEQYF
.	TRBD2	TRBV27	TRBJ2-7	TGTGCCAGCAGTCCCTCCCTAGCGGGAGCATCGGGCTACGAGCAGTACTTC	CASSPSLAGASGYEQYF
.	TRBD2	TRBV6-5	TRBJ2-3	TGTGCCAGCATGTCAAGCGGGAGGGCCACAGATACGCAGTATTTT	CASMSSGRATDTQYF
.	TRBD1	TRBV6-1	TRBJ1-5	TGTGCCAGCAGTCACAGGGGGCACAGCAATCAGCCCCAGCATTTT	CASSHRGHSNQPQHF
.	.	TRBV10-2	TRBJ2-2	TGCGCCAGCATGAGAACCGGGGAGCTGTTTTTT	CASMRTGELFF
few	.	TRBV12-1	TRBJ2-1	TGTGCCAGCAGCTCCGAGCTAGCGGGAGGGCCTCGCTCCCACTACAATGAGCAGTTCTTC	CASSSELAGGPRSHYNEQFF
.	.	TRBV7-2	TRBJ2-7	TGTGCCAGCAGCTTACTAGAGCACGAGCAGTACTTC	CASSLLEHEQYF
few	TRBD2	TRBV11-1	TRBJ2-5	TGTGCCAGCAGGGACCGGGGGGGACTAGAGACCCAGTACTTC	CASRDRGGLETQYF
.	TRBD1	TRBV7-9	TRBJ1-5	TGTGCCAGCAGCCCCGGACAGGGAGGACAGCCCCAGCATTTT	CASSPGQGGQPQHF
.	.	TRBV6-5	TRBJ1-2	TGTGCCAGCAGTTACAGGGGATTGGGCTACACCTTC	CASSYRGLGYTF
many	.	TRBV29-1	TRBJ2-5	TGCAGCGTTGAATTTGGGGCCCAAGAGACCCAGTACTTC	CSVEFGAQETQYF
.	TRBD2	TRBV19	TRBJ2-1	TGTGCCAGTAGTATCAGCCAAGGACTAGCGGGAGGGCCAAACAATGAGCAGTTCTTC	CASSISQGLAGGPNNEQFF
.	.	TRBV19	TRBJ2-7	TGTGCCAGTAGTATGAAGGCGGGACAGACATCCGAGCAGTACTTC	CASSMKAGQTSEQYF
few	TRBD2	TRBV19	TRBJ2-1	TGTGCCAGTACCTTTCTACCGGGACTAGTTTCTAGCAATGAGCAGTTCTTC	CASTFLPGLVSSNEQFF
.	TRBD2	TRBV11-2	TRBJ2-5	TGTGCCAGCAGCTTGGGACTAGCGGAAGAGACCCAGTACTTC	CASSLGLAEETQYF
.	.	TRBV27	TRBJ1-1	TGTGCCAGCAGTTTACAGAGGGGGTACACTGAAGCTTTCTTT	CASSLQRGYTEAFF
few	TRBD1	TRBV2	TRBJ1-6	TGTGCCAGCAGGTTGGGACAGGGGAATAATTCACCCCTCCACTTT	CASRLGQGNNSPLHF
.	TRBD2	TRBV5-1	TRBJ2-5	TGCGCCAGCAGCTCCGGGACTAGGAAAGAAGAGACCCAGTACTTC	CASSSGTRKEETQYF
.	.	TRBV6-1	TRBJ2-5	TGTGCCAGCAGTGTTATTTACCAAGAGACCCAGTACTTC	CASSVIYQETQYF
.	TRBD1	TRBV5-1	TRBJ2-1	TGCGCCAGCAGCTGGGACAGCTACAATGAGCAGTTCTTC	CASSWDSYNEQFF
.	TRBD1	TRBV6-6	TRBJ1-6	TGTGTCAGCAGTTCGCCCGGGACAGGGGAAAATTCACCCCTCCACTTT	CVSSSPGTGENSPLHF
few	TRBD2	TRBV9	TRBJ2-5	TGTGCCAGCAGCGTGACTAGCGGTGAAGTGGAGACCCAGTACTTC	CASSVTSGEVETQYF
few	.	TRBV7-9	TRBJ2-1	TGTGCCAGCAGCCTGCGGGAAACGAATGAGCAGTTCTTC	CASSLRETNEQFF
few	.	TRBV9	TRBJ2-1	TGTGCCAGCAGCATTAGCGGCGGAACCGGCGATGAGCAGTTCTTC	CASSISGGTGDEQFF
.	.	TRBV5-1	TRBJ2-7	TGCGCCAGCAGCTACGAGGGCTACGAGCAGTACTTC	CASSYEGYEQYF
few	.	TRBV5-5	TRBJ2-1	TGTGCCAGCAGCTCGGGAATAGTTTACTACAATGAGCAGTTCTTC	CASSSGIVYYNEQFF
few	TRBD1	TRBV14	TRBJ1-1	TGTGCCAGCAGCCAAGTCAGACAGGGTGAAGCTTTCTTT	CASSQVRQGEAFF
few	TRBD1	TRBV6-1	TRBJ2-2	TGTGCCAGCAAGACGGGTGGGACAGGCACCGGGGAGCTGTTTTTT	CASKTGGTGTGELFF
few	TRBD1	TRBV4-3	TRBJ1-2	TGCGCCAGCAGCCAACAACGGACAGGGAACTATGGCTACACCTTC	CASSQQRTGNYGYTF
few	.	TRBV4-2	TRBJ2-7	TGTGCCAGCAGCCGCGACTTGCAAGGCGACGAGCAGTACTTC	CASSRDLQGDEQYF
few	TRBD1	TRBV4-1	TRBJ1-2	TGCGCCAGCAGTCCGATTGGGAGGGACAGGGGGTCCGGCTACACCTTC	CASSPIGRDRGSGYTF